What follows are 18 T cell receptor beta chains derived from one specimen sequenced in a study of CD8 T cells in Susac syndrome. A quantity of about 0.5 to 1 ug RNA underwent reverse transcription using random hexamers. TCRdb recomputed calls from the immunoSEQ multiplex PCR reads with MiXCR, one row per CDR3 protein. The repertoire holds fewer than 350,000 distinct CDR3 sequences, with around 91% as singletons. The material sequenced was CD8+ T cells from PBMCs. These receptors all stem from a human donor with multiple sclerosis.

The V gene is TRBV14, the J gene TRBJ2-7; 7 bases are a match to TRBD2. In germline, CDR1 is SGHDN, CDR2 FVKESK. The ends lost 4 bases at V and 4 bases at J; junction bases unmatched: 7. The CDR3 runs to 14 residues. The CDR3 here is CASSLGAGEYEQYF. CDR3 in DNA: TGTGCCAGCAGCCTTGGGGCGGGAGAGTACGAGCAGTACTTC.

The chain recombines TRBV30 with TRBJ2-3, with 8 bases identical to TRBD2. With 4 bases clipped from V and 0 bases from J, the junction kept 6 bases outside the gene matches. From germline, CDR1 is GTSNPN and CDR2 SVGIG (reference sequence). The CDR3 covers 15 residues. The CDR3 loop is CAWTGGALSTDTQYF. In DNA form, the CDR3 reads TGTGCCTGGACCGGGGGGGCCCTGAGCACAGATACGCAGTATTTT.

The chain links TRBV14 to TRBJ2-1; D is uncertain. Germline-derived CDR1 and CDR2 are SGHDN and FVKESK. The CDR3 is made up of 13 amino acids. V was pared by 3 bases and J by 6 bases, with 9 bases between. This CDR3 reads CASSHGLFNEQFF. The DNA of the CDR3 is TGTGCCAGCAGCCACGGGCTCTTCAATGAGCAGTTCTTC.

J is TRBJ2-7 and V is TRBV28; D not resolved. Per germline, CDR1 MDHEN and CDR2 SYDVKM. Trimming removed 5 bases from V and 2 bases from J, with 7 bases in between. The CDR3 extends over 12 amino acids. The CDR3 loop is CASSGGAYEQYF. The CDR3 nucleotides are TGTGCCAGCAGTGGTGGGGCCTACGAGCAGTACTTC.

V usage is TRBV6-5 and J usage is TRBJ2-1; 7 nucleotides align to TRBD2. The germline CDR1 and CDR2 sequences are MNHEY and SVGAGI. With 7 bases clipped from V and 12 bases from J, the junction kept 12 bases outside the gene matches. The CDR3 extends over 13 amino acids. The CDR3 DNA reads TGTGCCAGCATCGGGCGGGAGTCAGGTTCGCAGTTCTTC. This encodes CASIGRESGSQFF.

The chain has TRBV12-3 or TRBV12-4 and TRBJ1-2, with D unresolved. The CDR3 has 13 residues. V lost 2 bases and J lost 1, with 5 bases in between. The CDR3, as DNA: TGTGCCAGCAGTTTACAGAATAACTATGGCTACACCTTC. Encoded protein: CASSLQNNYGYTF.

CDR3 region: CASSLTGLAGYNEQFF. The CDR3 DNA reads as TGTGCCAGCAGCTTAACCGGACTAGCGGGGTACAATGAGCAGTTCTTC. The chain carries TRBV11-3 and TRBJ2-1, with TRBD2 identical over 12 bases. Germline trimming cut 2 bases from V and 4 bases from J; bases unmatched to any gene: 3. Germline V gene sequence: CDR1 SGHNT, CDR2 YENEEA. The CDR3 contains 16 residues.

The rearrangement uses TRBV5-4 and TRBJ2-7, with D uncertain. There are 15 residues in the CDR3. Germline V gene sequence: CDR1 SGHNT, CDR2 YYREEE (reference sequence). V lost 5 bases to trimming and J lost 7 bases, with 22 bases between them. The CDR3 coding sequence is TGTGCCAGCAGATCCCCTCCGGATACCCTTGAGGAGCAGTACTTC. Translating it yields CASRSPPDTLEEQYF.

V and J are TRBV28 and TRBJ2-7; maybe TRBD2 (6 bases). This CDR3 contains 17 residues. V lost 5 bases to trimming and J lost 7 bases, with 27 bases between them. CDR1 is MDHEN and CDR2 is SYDVKM in the germline V gene. The CDR3 sequence is CASSPTPPWTISREQYF. In DNA form, the CDR3 reads TGTGCCAGCAGTCCTACCCCGCCTTGGACTATATCTCGGGAGCAGTACTTC.

This clonotype was recorded a few times. The CDR3 spells CASSHLPGLQETQYF. For the CDR3, the DNA is TGCGCCAGCAGCCACCTGCCGGGCCTACAAGAGACCCAGTACTTC. The chain is built from TRBV4-3 and TRBJ2-5; D unclear. The CDR3 is 15 amino acids. V dropped 3 bases and J dropped 2 bases, with 13 bases sitting between them. CDR1 LGHNA and CDR2 YSLEER come from the germline V gene.

The V call is TRBV3-1, the J call TRBJ2-7; possibly TRBD1 for D (6 bases). CDR1 LGHDT and CDR2 YNNKEL come from the germline V gene (reference sequence). Trimming removed 2 bases at V and 1 base at J, with 12 bases between. CDR3 length equals 15 residues. CDR3 bases: TGTGCCAGCAGCCAATCCTGGGGGCCTTCCTACGAGCAGTACTTC. Amino acid sequence: CASSQSWGPSYEQYF.

The CDR3 nucleotides read TGCGCCAGCAGCCAAGACATCCGAGGTTTCAACACTGAAGCTTTCTTT. This encodes CASSQDIRGFNTEAFF. The chain uses TRBV4-3 and TRBJ1-1; D unclear. This CDR3 spans 16 amino acids. Germline V CDR1 and CDR2: LGHNA, YSLEER. Trimming pared 0 bases from V and 2 bases from J, leaving 13 bases between.

This clonotype appeared a single time. The J gene is TRBJ1-5, the V gene TRBV7-2; weak D call: TRBD1 (6 bases). Germline V lookup: CDR1 SGHTA, CDR2 FQGNSA. Trimming removed 7 bases at V and 0 bases at J, with 13 bases between. The CDR3 is made up of 15 amino acids. This chain's CDR3 is CASKATGDSNQPQHF. Here the CDR3 DNA reads TGTGCCAGCAAGGCGACAGGCGATAGCAATCAGCCCCAGCATTTT. The whole variable domain, remainder taken from reference TRBV7-2 and TRBJ1-5, is GAGVSQSPSNKVTEKGKDVELRCDPISGHTALYWYRQSLGQGLEFLIYFQGNSAPDKSGLPSDRFSAERTGGSVSTLTIQRTQQEDSAVYLCASKATGDSNQPQHFGDGTRLSIL.

This chain links TRBV20-1 with TRBJ2-1; the match to TRBD2 covers 7 bases. Germline V gives CDR1 DFQATT, CDR2 SNEGSKA (reference sequence). The CDR3 loop spans 15 amino acids. With 2 bases clipped from V and 6 bases from J, the junction kept 10 bases outside the gene matches. The CDR3: CSARLRTRSANEQFF. The CDR3 DNA reads TGCAGTGCTAGACTGAGGACTAGATCCGCCAATGAGCAGTTCTTC.

The chain couples TRBV6-2 or TRBV6-3 to TRBJ2-7, with D tentatively TRBD1 or TRBD2 (5 bases each). V lost 2 bases and J lost 2, with 13 bases in between. CDR3 length equals 15 residues. Germline V gives CDR1 MNHEY, CDR2 SVGEGT. CDR3 region: CASSYEGTGPYEQYF. As DNA, the CDR3 is TGTGCCAGCAGTTACGAAGGGACGGGCCCCTACGAGCAGTACTTC.

The genes are TRBV20-1 and TRBJ2-2, with 11 bases lining up with TRBD2. V dropped 0 bases and J dropped 6; count of bases not matched to a gene: 15. The CDR3 is made up of 19 amino acids. Germline lookup yields CDR1 DFQATT and CDR2 SNEGSKA (reference sequence). Here the CDR3 reads CSARDHRVQASGGPGELFF. The CDR3 region has the DNA TGCAGTGCTAGAGATCACAGAGTTCAGGCTAGCGGGGGGCCCGGGGAGCTGTTTTTT.

In its sample, this clonotype was seen a few times. The chain recombines TRBV7-2 with TRBJ2-7; D not certain. Germline values: CDR1 SGHTA, CDR2 FQGNSA. V shed 1 base and J shed 3 bases, with 13 bases lying between them. The CDR3 runs 15 residues. CDR3 in amino acids: CASSLGSVAYYEQYF. The DNA for the CDR3 is TGTGCCAGCAGCTTAGGGTCGGTGGCATACTACGAGCAGTACTTC. Filled out from reference TRBV7-2 and TRBJ2-7, the complete variable domain reads GAGVSQSPSNKVTEKGKDVELRCDPISGHTALYWYRQSLGQGLEFLIYFQGNSAPDKSGLPSDRFSAERTGGSVSTLTIQRTQQEDSAVYLCASSLGSVAYYEQYFGPGTRLTVT.

This rearrangement joins TRBV27 to TRBJ1-4; maybe TRBD1 (5 bases). Trimming took 2 bases from V and 8 from J, leaving 15 bases between them. Germline values: CDR1 MNHEY, CDR2 SMNVEV (reference sequence). This CDR3 spans 15 amino acids. CDR3 sequence reads: CASSLDGPAGEKLFF. The CDR3 nucleotides are TGTGCCAGCAGTTTAGATGGACCGGCAGGGGAAAAACTGTTTTTT. The full variable domain, in which reference TRBV27 and TRBJ1-4 provide the parts outside the CDR3, is EAQVTQNPRYLITVTGKKLTVTCSQNMNHEYMSWYRQDPGLGLRQIYYSMNVEVTDKGDVPEGYKVSRKEKRNFPLILESPSPNQTSLYFCASSLDGPAGEKLFFGSGTQLSVL.